This TCR beta chain was observed in a study of CD8 T cells in ankylosing spondylitis. Findings and limits, study-wide: Made up of 7 to 9 highly homologous variants, a TCR beta motif appeared characteristic of ankylosing spondylitis blood. Disease-linked clones reportedly showed significant enrichment in matched ankylosing spondylitis synovial fluid. A subset of motif variants has previously been described in the synovial fluid and blood of reactive arthritis.

This clonotype was picked up many times. Its antigen is not identified. The CDR3 is 15 amino acids. With V trimmed by 4 bases and J by 5 bases, 8 bases remained unmatched. Germline loops: CDR1 MGHRA, CDR2 YSYEKL. A single record per CDR3 protein comes from TCRdb applying MiXCR to the 5' RACE reads. The sample holds tens of thousands of distinct CDR3 sequences, approximately 5% seen once. Sample: blood, either unsorted or a sorted T cell fraction (not recorded which). The source is a male donor with ankylosing spondylitis or in good health (not recorded which). The rearrangement joins TRBV4-1 to TRBJ2-7; TRBD1 matches 10 bases. CDR3 DNA sequence: TGCGCCAGCAGCCTGACCGGGACAGGGGTCAACGAGCAGTACTTC. It is translated as CASSLTGTGVNEQYF.